This T cell receptor (beta chain) appears in the sequencing data of a study of regulatory T cells in long-lasting Graves disease. Findings of the study overall: New patients shared fewer public clonotypes (about 970) than persistent patients did (more than 2,500). TRBV28, TRBJ1-2 and TRBJ2-5 were segments that persistent disease favored.

A word on this clonotype: As yet, its antigen is unknown.

Building of the TCR beta libraries involved iRepertoire HTBI primers and Arm-PCR of CDR3 regions. Each CDR3 protein gets one entry after TCRdb re-called the multiplex PCR reads with MiXCR. This sample has 350,000 to 500,000 distinct CDR3 sequences; about a sixth occur once, and the top ten carry roughly a tenth. Germline loops: CDR1 SGHRS, CDR2 YFSETQ. The trim removed 4 bases at V and 5 bases at J, leaving 6 bases unmatched. The CDR3 has 15 amino acids. As to time point: newly diagnosed GD, antithyroid drugs for less than 3 months. Following extraction of RNA from PBMCs, that RNA was used to make the TCR library. All patients originated from an endocrinology department located in Xi'an, China. The sample was also reused in another study, on T cells in Graves' hyperthyroidism and ophthalmopathy. This second study notes: Among clonotypes expanded in thyroid above 0.001, most were also found in blood.

The origin of this receptor is a woman aged 30 to 39 with Graves disease. The rearrangement joins TRBV5-1 to TRBJ1-4; 9 nucleotides line up with TRBD1. Sample: peripheral blood mononuclear cells (PBMCs), taken at new diagnosis, from a patient treated with antithyroid drugs. CDR3 protein: CASSGGQGLNEKLFF. CDR3 DNA: TGCGCCAGCAGCGGGGGACAGGGTTTAAATGAAAAACTGTTTTTT.